Listed below are T cell receptor beta chains from one sample, sequenced in a study of OX40 agonist ivuxolimab in advanced cancers. Profiling relied on immunoSEQ multiplex PCR, and the TCRdb table lists in-frame clones only, not all of them. The sample records approximately 75,000 clones, 90% being singletons. This specimen was CD4+ or CD8+ T cells sorted from blood, taken in a trial of the OX40 agonist ivuxolimab. These receptors came from an adult with an advanced solid tumor such as melanoma, head and neck, liver or kidney cancer. Both conserved end residues are trimmed from each CDR3. Each record gives: J gene, V gene, CDR3 protein.

j_call: TRBJ1-2; v_call: TRBV2; cdr3_aa: ASVRDSPYGYT
j_call: TRBJ2-1; v_call: TRBV19; cdr3_aa: ASSVISGKQF
j_call: TRBJ1-1; v_call: TRBV4-3; cdr3_aa: ASSQERGRIEAF
j_call: TRBJ2-1; v_call: TRBV4-3; cdr3_aa: ASSQVGLFNEQF
j_call: TRBJ1-3; v_call: TRBV2; cdr3_aa: ASSEKEQVSGNTIY
j_call: TRBJ1-1; v_call: TRBV7-2; cdr3_aa: ASSPGQGFSTEAF
j_call: TRBJ1-1; v_call: TRBV18; cdr3_aa: ASSLLTGDGF
j_call: TRBJ2-1; v_call: TRBV6-1; cdr3_aa: ASSEMAGGYNEQF
j_call: TRBJ2-3; v_call: TRBV7-9; cdr3_aa: ASSLRWLVNPDTQY
j_call: TRBJ2-5; v_call: TRBV5-1; cdr3_aa: ASSLNGQGAGETQY
j_call: TRBJ1-2; v_call: TRBV5-1; cdr3_aa: ASSFRQDFYGYT
j_call: TRBJ2-5; v_call: TRBV18; cdr3_aa: ASSPTHGDEETQY
j_call: TRBJ2-7; v_call: TRBV7-2; cdr3_aa: ASSQAGTGFHEQY
j_call: TRBJ2-5; v_call: TRBV18; cdr3_aa: ASSPGAQETQY
j_call: TRBJ1-2; v_call: TRBV28; cdr3_aa: ASSQIYGYT
j_call: TRBJ2-5; v_call: TRBV6-1; cdr3_aa: ASSELPFVETQY
j_call: TRBJ1-3; v_call: TRBV6-4; cdr3_aa: ASKPTSSGNTIY
j_call: TRBJ1-2; v_call: TRBV5-6; cdr3_aa: ASSLARLPST
j_call: TRBJ2-7; v_call: TRBV7-2; cdr3_aa: ASSIEGTSTYEQY
j_call: TRBJ2-1; v_call: TRBV7-8; cdr3_aa: ASSETGTRALGNEQF
j_call: TRBJ1-5; v_call: TRBV19; cdr3_aa: ASSILAPYSNQPQH
j_call: TRBJ1-2; v_call: TRBV28; cdr3_aa: ASSAAGTFKFYGYT
j_call: TRBJ2-5; v_call: TRBV5-1; cdr3_aa: ASSSFGEWQTQY
j_call: TRBJ2-3; v_call: TRBV7-2; cdr3_aa: ASSLALLAITDTQY
j_call: TRBJ1-2; v_call: TRBV7-8; cdr3_aa: ASSTHQGFYGYT
j_call: TRBJ2-1; v_call: TRBV5-4; cdr3_aa: ASSSTGRLEQF
j_call: TRBJ2-7; v_call: TRBV7-3; cdr3_aa: ASSLAGTGVYEQY
j_call: TRBJ2-1; v_call: TRBV14; cdr3_aa: ASSLARYNEQF
j_call: TRBJ2-7; v_call: TRBV2; cdr3_aa: ASSEFQVMEQY
j_call: TRBJ1-1; v_call: TRBV6-5; cdr3_aa: ASSPLGVGGTEAF
j_call: TRBJ2-3; v_call: TRBV27; cdr3_aa: ASSRANTQY
j_call: TRBJ1-4; v_call: TRBV5-1; cdr3_aa: ASSFGFLDSENEKLF
j_call: TRBJ1-2; v_call: TRBV7-8; cdr3_aa: ASSSPRTGGNGYT
j_call: TRBJ2-3; v_call: TRBV7-2; cdr3_aa: ASSLDGTSTDTQY
j_call: TRBJ2-3; v_call: TRBV30; cdr3_aa: AWSVAGRFTDTQY